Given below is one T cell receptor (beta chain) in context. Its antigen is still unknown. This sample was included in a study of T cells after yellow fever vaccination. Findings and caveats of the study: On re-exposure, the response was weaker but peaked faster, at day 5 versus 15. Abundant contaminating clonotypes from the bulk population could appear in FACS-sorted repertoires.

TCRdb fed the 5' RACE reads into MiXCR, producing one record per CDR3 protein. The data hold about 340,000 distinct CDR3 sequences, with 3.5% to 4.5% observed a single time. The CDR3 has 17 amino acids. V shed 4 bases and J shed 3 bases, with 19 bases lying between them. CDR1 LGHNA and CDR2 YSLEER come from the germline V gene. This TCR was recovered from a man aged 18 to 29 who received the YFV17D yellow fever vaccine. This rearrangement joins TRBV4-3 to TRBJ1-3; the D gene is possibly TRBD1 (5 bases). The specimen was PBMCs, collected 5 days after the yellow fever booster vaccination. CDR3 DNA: TGCGCCAGCAGCCTTACCGCGGGGGGAGGAGGTGGAAACACCATATATTTT. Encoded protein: CASSLTAGGGGGNTIYF.